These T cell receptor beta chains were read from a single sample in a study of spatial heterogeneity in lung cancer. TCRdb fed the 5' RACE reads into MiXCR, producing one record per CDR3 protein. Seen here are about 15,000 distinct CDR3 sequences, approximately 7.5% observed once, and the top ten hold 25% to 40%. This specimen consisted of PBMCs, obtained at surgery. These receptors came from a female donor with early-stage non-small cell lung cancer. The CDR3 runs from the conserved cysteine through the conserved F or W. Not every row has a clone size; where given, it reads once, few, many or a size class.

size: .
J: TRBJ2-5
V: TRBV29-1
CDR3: CSVERYRNQETQYF

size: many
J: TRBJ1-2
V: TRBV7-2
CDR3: CAIHRGANDLFGYTF

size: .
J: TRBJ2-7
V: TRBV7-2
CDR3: CASGGSSYEQYF

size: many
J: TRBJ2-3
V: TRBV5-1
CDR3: CASIRGTGTTDTQYF

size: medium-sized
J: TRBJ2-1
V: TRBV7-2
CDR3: CASSSVLGSYNEQFF

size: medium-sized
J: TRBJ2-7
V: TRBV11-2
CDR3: CASSPRLAVSYEQYF

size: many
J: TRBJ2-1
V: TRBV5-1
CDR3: CASSLTGGTNEQFF

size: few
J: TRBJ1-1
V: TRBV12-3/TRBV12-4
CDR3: CASRTGQGHTEAFF

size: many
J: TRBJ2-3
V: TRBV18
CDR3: CASSPSITASTDTQYF

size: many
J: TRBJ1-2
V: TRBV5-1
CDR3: CASSPDGSYNYGYTF

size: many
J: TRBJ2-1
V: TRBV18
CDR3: CASSPRISGDNEQFF

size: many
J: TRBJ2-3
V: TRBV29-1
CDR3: CSVFMGADTQYF

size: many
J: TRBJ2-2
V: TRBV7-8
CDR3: CASSLTPNTGELFF

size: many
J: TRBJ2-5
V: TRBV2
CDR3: CASSSAGLAGSETQYF

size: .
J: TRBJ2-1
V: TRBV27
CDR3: CASSLSGQGVANEQFF

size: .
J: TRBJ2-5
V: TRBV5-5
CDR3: CASSLDRSETQYF

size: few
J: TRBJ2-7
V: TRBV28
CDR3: CASSPLSGRTRRNSYEQYF

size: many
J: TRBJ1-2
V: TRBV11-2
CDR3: CASSLDPYYGYTF

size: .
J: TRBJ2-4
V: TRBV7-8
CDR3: CASSSYGQLAKNIQYF

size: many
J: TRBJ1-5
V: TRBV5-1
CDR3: CASSPDGGRWNQPQHF

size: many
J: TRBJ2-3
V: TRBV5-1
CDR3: CASSFRQADTQYF

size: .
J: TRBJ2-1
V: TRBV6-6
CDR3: CASSRLGGTYNEQFF

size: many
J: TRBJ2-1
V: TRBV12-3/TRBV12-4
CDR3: CASSLGTSGRIGEQFF

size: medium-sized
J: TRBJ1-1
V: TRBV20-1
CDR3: CSAPADRPRNTEAFF

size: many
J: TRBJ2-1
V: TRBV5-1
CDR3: CASRGTSGVYNEQFF

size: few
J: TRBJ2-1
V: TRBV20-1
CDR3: CSARQGLAGDNEQFF

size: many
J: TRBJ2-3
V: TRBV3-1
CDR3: CASSGLGSTDTQYF

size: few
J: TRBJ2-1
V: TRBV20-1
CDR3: CSASYGGGGNEQFF

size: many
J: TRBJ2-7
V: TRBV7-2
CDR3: CASSLLRLAEAYEQYF

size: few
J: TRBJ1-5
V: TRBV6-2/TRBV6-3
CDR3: CASSYSTTHNQPQHF

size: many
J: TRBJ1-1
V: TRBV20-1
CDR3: CSAVGPNTEAFF

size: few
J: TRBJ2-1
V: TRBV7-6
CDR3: CASSPQEGDEQFF